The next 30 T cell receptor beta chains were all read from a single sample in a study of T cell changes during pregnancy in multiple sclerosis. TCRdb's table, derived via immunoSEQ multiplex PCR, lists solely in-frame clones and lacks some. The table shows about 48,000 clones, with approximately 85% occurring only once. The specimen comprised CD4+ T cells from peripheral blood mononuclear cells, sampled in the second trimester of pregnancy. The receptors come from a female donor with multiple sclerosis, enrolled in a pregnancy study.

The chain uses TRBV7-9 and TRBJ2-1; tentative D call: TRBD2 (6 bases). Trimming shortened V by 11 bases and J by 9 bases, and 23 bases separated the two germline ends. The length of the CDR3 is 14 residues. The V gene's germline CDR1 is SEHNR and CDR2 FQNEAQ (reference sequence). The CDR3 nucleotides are TGTGCCCTCAGCTTATACGGGAGCGCCAGTGAGCAGTTCTTC. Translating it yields CALSLYGSASEQFF.

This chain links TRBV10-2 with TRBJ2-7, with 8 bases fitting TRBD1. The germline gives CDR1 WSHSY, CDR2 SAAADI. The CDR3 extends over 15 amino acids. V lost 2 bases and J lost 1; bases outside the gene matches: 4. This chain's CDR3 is CASSEPGQGSYEQYF. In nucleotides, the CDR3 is TGCGCCAGCAGTGAGCCCGGACAGGGTTCCTACGAGCAGTACTTC.

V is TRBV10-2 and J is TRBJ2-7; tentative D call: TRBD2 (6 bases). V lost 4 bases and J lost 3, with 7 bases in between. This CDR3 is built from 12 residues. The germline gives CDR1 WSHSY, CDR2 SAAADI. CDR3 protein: CASSVGGYEQYF. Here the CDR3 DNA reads TGCGCCAGCAGTGTGGGGGGCTACGAGCAGTACTTC.

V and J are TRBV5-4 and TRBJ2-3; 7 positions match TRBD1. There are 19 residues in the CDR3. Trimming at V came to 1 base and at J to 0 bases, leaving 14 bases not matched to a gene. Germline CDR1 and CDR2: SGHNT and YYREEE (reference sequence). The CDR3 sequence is CASSLLRGRQGTSTDTQYF. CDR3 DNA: TGTGCCAGCAGCTTGTTGCGTGGGAGACAGGGAACTAGCACAGATACGCAGTATTTT.

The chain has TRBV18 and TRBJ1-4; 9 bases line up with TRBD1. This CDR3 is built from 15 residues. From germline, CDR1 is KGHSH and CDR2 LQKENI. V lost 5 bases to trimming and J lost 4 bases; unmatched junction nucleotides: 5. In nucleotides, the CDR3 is TGTGCCAGCTCATCGGGACAGGGAAATAATGAAAAACTGTTTTTT. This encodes CASSSGQGNNEKLFF.

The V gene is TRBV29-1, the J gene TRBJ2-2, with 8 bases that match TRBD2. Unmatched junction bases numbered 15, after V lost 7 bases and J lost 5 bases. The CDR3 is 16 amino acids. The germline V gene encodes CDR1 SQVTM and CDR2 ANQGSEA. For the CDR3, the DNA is TGCAGCGCCCTACTTAGCGGGGCCCATGGGACCGGGGAGCTGTTTTTT. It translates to CSALLSGAHGTGELFF.

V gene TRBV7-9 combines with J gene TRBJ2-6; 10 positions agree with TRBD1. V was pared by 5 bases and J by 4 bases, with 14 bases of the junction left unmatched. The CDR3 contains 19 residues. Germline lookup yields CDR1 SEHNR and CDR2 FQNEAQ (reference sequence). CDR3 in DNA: TGTGCCAGCAGCCACCGGTGGACAGGGGGTTCTTGGGGGGCCAACGTCCTGACTTTC. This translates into CASSHRWTGGSWGANVLTF. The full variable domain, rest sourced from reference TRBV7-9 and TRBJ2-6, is DTGVSQNPRHKITKRGQNVTFRCDPISEHNRLYWYRQTLGQGPEFLTYFQNEAQLEKSRLLSDRFSAERPKGSFSTLEIQRTEQGDSAMYLCASSHRWTGGSWGANVLTFGAGSRLTVL.

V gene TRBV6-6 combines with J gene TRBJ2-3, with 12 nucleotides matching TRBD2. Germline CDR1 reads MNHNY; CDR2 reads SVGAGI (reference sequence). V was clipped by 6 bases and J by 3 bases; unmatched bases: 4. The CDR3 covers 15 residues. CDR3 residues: CASSLTSGGTDTQYF. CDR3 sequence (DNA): TGTGCCAGCAGCCTGACTAGCGGGGGAACAGATACGCAGTATTTT.

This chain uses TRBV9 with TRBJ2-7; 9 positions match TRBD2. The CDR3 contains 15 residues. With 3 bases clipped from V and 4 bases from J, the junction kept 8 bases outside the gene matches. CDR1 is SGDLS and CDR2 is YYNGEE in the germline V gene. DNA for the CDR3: TGTGCCAGCAGCGCTCAGACTAGCGGACAGTACGAGCAGTACTTC. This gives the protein CASSAQTSGQYEQYF.

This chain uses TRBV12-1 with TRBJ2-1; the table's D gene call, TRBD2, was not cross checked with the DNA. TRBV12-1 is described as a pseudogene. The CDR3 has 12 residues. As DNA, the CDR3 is TGTGCCAGCAGCTTTCCCCCGGGTGAGCAGTTCTTC. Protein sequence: CASSFPPGEQFF.

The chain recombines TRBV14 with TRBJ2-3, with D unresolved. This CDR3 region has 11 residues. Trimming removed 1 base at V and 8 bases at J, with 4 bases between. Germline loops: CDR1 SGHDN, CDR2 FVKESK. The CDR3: CASSQGSTQYF. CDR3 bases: TGTGCCAGCAGCCAAGGGAGTACGCAGTATTTT. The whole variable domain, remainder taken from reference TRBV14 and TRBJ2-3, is EAGVTQFPSHSVIEKGQTVTLRCDPISGHDNLYWYRRVMGKEIKFLLHFVKESKQDESGMPNNRFLAERTGGTYSTLKVQPAELEDSGVYFCASSQGSTQYFGPGTRLTVL.

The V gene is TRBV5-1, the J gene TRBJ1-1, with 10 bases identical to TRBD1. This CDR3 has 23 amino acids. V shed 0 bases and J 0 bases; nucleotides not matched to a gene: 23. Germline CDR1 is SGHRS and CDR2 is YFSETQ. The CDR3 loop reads CASSLVSAASLTPGQGMNTEAFF. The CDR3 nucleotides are TGCGCCAGCAGCTTGGTGTCCGCAGCGTCCCTGACACCGGGACAGGGGATGAACACTGAAGCTTTCTTT.

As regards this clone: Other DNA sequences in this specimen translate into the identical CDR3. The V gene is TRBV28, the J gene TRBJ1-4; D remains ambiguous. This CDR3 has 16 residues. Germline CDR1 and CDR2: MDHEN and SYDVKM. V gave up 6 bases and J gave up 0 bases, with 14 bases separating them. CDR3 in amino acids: CASSFQVDTTNEKLFF. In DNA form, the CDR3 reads TGTGCCAGCAGCTTTCAAGTAGACACAACTAATGAAAAACTGTTTTTT.

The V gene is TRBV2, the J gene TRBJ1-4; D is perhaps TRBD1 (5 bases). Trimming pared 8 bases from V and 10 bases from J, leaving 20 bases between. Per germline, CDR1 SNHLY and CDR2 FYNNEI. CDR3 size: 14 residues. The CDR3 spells CASAEIPSQGKLFF. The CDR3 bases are TGTGCCAGCGCCGAAATTCCTTCTCAGGGAAAACTGTTTTTT. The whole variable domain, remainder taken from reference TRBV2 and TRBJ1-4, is EPEVTQTPSHQVTQMGQEVILRCVPISNHLYFYWYRQILGQKVEFLVSFYNNEISEKSEIFDDQFSVERPDGSNFTLKIRSTKLEDSAMYFCASAEIPSQGKLFFGSGTQLSVL.

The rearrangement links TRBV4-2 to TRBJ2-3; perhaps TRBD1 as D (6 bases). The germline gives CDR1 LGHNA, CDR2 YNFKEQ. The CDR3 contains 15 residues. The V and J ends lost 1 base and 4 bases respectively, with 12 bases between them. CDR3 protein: CASSQVRGRADTQYF. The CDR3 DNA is TGTGCCAGCAGCCAAGTCAGGGGAAGGGCAGATACGCAGTATTTT.

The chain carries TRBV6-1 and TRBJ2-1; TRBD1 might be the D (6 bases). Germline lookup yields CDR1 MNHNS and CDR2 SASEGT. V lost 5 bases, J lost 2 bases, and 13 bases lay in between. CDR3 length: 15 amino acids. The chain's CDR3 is CASSLTGNPYNEQFF. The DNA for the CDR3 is TGTGCCAGCAGTTTAACAGGGAACCCCTACAATGAGCAGTTCTTC.

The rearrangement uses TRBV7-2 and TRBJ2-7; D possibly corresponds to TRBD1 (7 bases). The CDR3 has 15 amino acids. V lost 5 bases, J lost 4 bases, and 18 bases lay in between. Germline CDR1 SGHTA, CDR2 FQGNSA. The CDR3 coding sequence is TGTGCCAGCAGCGTGGGGGGACAGCCGACATACGAGCAGTACTTC. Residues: CASSVGGQPTYEQYF.

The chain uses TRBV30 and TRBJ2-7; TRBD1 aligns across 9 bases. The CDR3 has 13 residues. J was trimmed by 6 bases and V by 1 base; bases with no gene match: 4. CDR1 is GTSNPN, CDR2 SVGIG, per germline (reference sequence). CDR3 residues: CAWSAADRGEQYF. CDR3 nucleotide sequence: TGTGCCTGGAGTGCCGCGGACAGGGGCGAGCAGTACTTC.

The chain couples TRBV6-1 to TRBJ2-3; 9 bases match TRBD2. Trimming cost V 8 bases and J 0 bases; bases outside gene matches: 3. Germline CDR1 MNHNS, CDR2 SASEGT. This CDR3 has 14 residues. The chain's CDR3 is CASRLAASTDTQYF. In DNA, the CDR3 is TGTGCCAGCCGACTAGCGGCGAGCACAGATACGCAGTATTTT.

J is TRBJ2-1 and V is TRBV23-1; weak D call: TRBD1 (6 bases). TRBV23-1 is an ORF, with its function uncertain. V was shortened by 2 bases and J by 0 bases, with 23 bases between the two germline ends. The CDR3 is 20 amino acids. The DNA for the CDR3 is TGCGCCAGCAGTCAAACAAGCATAATGGAGGACAGCAGCTCCTACAATGAGCAGTTCTTC. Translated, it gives CASSQTSIMEDSSSYNEQFF.

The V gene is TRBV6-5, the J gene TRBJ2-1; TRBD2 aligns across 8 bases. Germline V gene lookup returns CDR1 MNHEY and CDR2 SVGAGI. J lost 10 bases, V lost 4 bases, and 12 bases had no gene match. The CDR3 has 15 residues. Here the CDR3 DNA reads TGTGCCAGCAGTTCCCAAGCGGGAGACCGCGGAGAGCAGTTCTTC. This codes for CASSSQAGDRGEQFF.

The CDR3 loop reads CASSLEAGDQPQHF. The CDR3, as DNA: TGCGCCAGCAGCTTGGAAGCGGGGGATCAGCCCCAGCATTTT. The gene calls are TRBV5-1 and TRBJ1-5; a possible D gene is TRBD1 (5 bases). Trimming removed 0 bases from V and 5 bases from J, with 9 bases in between. This CDR3 contains 14 residues. CDR1 is SGHRS, CDR2 YFSETQ, per germline.

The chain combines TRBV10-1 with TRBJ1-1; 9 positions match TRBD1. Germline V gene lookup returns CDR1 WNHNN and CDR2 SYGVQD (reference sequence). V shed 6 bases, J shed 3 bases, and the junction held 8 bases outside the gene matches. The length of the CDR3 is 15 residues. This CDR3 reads CASRDGTGTDTEAFF. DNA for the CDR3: TGCGCCAGCAGGGACGGGACAGGGACGGACACTGAAGCTTTCTTT.

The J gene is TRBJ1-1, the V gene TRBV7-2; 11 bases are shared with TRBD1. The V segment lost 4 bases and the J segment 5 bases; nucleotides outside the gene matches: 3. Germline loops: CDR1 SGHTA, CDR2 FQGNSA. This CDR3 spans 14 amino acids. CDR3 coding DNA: TGTGCCAGCAGCTCGGGACAGGGGGTTACTGAAGCTTTCTTT. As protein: CASSSGQGVTEAFF.

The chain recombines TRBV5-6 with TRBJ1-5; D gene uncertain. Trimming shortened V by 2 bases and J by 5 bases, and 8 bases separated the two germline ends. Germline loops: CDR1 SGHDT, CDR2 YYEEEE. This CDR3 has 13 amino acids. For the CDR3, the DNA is TGTGCCAGCAGCTTATCGGGGTATCAGCCCCAGCATTTT. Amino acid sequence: CASSLSGYQPQHF.

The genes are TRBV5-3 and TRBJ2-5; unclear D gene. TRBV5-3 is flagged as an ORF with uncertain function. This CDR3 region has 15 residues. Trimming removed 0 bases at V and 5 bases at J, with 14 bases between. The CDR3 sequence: CARSLGSLRWETQYF. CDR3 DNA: TGTGCCAGAAGCTTGGGGTCACTGCGGTGGGAGACCCAGTACTTC.

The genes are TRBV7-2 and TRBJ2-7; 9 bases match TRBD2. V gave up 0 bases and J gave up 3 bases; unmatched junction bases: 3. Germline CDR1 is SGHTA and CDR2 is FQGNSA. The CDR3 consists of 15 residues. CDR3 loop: CASSLATSGYYEQYF. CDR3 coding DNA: TGTGCCAGCAGCTTAGCGACTAGCGGTTACTACGAGCAGTACTTC.

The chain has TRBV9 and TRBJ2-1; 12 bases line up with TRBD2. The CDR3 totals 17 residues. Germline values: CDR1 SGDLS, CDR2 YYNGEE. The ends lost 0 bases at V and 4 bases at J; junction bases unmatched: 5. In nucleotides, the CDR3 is TGTGCCAGCAGCGTAGCTTCGACTAGCGGGAGTTACAATGAGCAGTTCTTC. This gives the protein CASSVASTSGSYNEQFF. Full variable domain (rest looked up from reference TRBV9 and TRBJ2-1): DSGVTQTPKHLITATGQRVTLRCSPRSGDLSVYWYQQSLDQGLQFLIQYYNGEERAKGNILERFSAQQFPDLHSELNLSSLELGDSALYFCASSVASTSGSYNEQFFGPGTRLTVL.

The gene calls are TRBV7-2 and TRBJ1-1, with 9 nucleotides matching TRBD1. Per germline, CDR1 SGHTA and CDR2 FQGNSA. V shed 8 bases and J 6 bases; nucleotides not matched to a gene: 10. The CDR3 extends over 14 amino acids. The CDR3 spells CASRIGGQGPEAFF. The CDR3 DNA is TGTGCCAGCCGGATAGGGGGACAGGGTCCTGAAGCTTTCTTT.

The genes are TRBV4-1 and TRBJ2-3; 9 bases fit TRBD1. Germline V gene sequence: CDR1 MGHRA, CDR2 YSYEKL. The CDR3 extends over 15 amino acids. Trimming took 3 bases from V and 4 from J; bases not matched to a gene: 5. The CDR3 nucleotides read TGCGCCAGCAGCCAGACAGGGGGAAAGGCAGATACGCAGTATTTT. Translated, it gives CASSQTGGKADTQYF.